Included here is one TCR beta chain sequence, with context. CDR1 is SGDLS, CDR2 YYNGEE, per germline. The junction had 8 bases not matched to a gene; V was cut back by 0 bases and J by 6 bases. This CDR3 is built from 15 residues. This record comes from a study of blood T cell repertoires in COVID-19. Study background: Donors in the United States, Italy and Spain gave samples during acute or convalescent COVID-19. T cells, B-cell-depleted T cells, or PBMCs provided the cDNA or gDNA that served as material.

In the authors' methods: The authors estimated nucleated cell counts from reference gene primer amplification. Some clones are missing from TCRdb's copy, which holds only in-frame ones; the method was immunoSEQ multiplex PCR. The V and J calls and clone size were taken over from that table, and D and trimming were inferred from the DNA. The sample consists of around 190,000 clones, approximately 91% of them appearing once. A Seattle source enrolled patients during active infection and followed them longitudinally. This TCR was recovered from a man aged 45-60 years with COVID-19, enrolled during active disease. Sequences were obtained from peripheral blood. V is TRBV9 and J is TRBJ1-2; 7 positions match TRBD1. Here the CDR3 reads CASSVGVGQGDGYTF. The CDR3 bases are TGTGCCAGCAGCGTAGGGGTAGGGCAGGGGGATGGCTACACCTTC.